This T cell receptor beta chain was sequenced for a study of CD8+ T cells in alopecia areata. Study details: Treated patients took oral tofacitinib at 5 to 10 mg twice daily.

Sorting separated CD4+ and CD8+ T cells out of PBMCs. RNA, once extracted, was reverse transcribed into cDNA for use as the sequencing template. Sequencing was performed with immunoSEQ multiplex PCR; in TCRdb, only in-frame clones are kept and a portion is missing. The sample lists 45,000 to 70,000 clones; around 96% were seen once. This sequence originates from a human donor with alopecia areata. Material: CD8+ T cells sorted from blood, obtained at week 0.

CDR3 nucleotide sequence: TGCGCCAGCAGCTTGGGGGGGACTTCCTACAATGAGCAGTTCTTC. Translation gives CASSLGGTSYNEQFF. The V call is TRBV5-1, the J call TRBJ2-1, with D perhaps matching TRBD2 (6 bases). Germline-derived CDR1 and CDR2 are SGHRS and YFSETQ. This CDR3 has 15 amino acids. Trimming pared 0 bases from V and 1 base from J, leaving 8 bases between.